This TCR beta chain was retrieved from a study of shared clonotypes between healthy human individuals. Losses at the gene ends were 2 bases for V and 3 bases for J; bases not matched to a gene: 5. The CDR3 consists of 15 residues. Sequencing was performed with immunoSEQ multiplex PCR; in TCRdb, only in-frame clones are kept and a portion is missing. The sample lists 2 million to 3 million clones; around nine tenths were seen once. Each donor was a Caucasian adult residing in Nashville, Tennessee. With regard to this clone: As yet, its antigen is unknown.

Study results and caveats: The small donor group covered limited genetic and exposure diversity. The sharing of about 5% of naive CD4 clonotypes was seen across a handful of donors. Shared clonotypes across all four donors exceeded non-shared ones in generation probability.

This chain links TRBV5-3 with TRBJ2-3; 8 bases line up with TRBD2. TRBV5-3 is identified as an open reading frame with a role that is uncertain. This sequence originates from a young man in good health. Sequencing was done on a sample of naive CD4+ T cells sorted from blood. Subset of the sample: CD45RA+ positively selected. The DNA of the CDR3 is TGTGCCAGAAGCTTTAGCGGGGTGAGGACAGATACGCAGTATTTT. It is translated as CARSFSGVRTDTQYF.